The rows below give T cell receptor beta chains drawn from one sample of a study of T cells after yellow fever vaccination. MiXCR, applied by TCRdb to the 5' RACE reads, yields one record per CDR3 protein. The profile covers approximately 550,000 distinct CDR3 sequences, with under 25% appearing a single time and around 15% taken by the ten largest. Sequenced here: PBMCs, sampled 15 days after the yellow fever booster vaccination. These receptors were obtained from a man between 25 and 39 years old who received the YFV17D yellow fever vaccine. CDR3s include the opening cysteine and the closing phenylalanine or tryptophan. The D gene is left open where the match is weak. Some rows have no size entry. The others give once, few or many, or a class for an expanded clone.

J gene	D gene	V gene	clone size	CDR3 protein	CDR3 DNA
TRBJ2-7	TRBD2	TRBV7-2	once	CASSGGRGYEQYF	TGTGCCAGCTCGGGCGGGAGGGGGTACGAGCAGTACTTC
TRBJ2-7	-	TRBV12-3/TRBV12-4	-	CAIRDNSYEQYF	TGTGCCATACGGGACAACTCCTACGAGCAGTACTTC
TRBJ2-7	-	TRBV15	-	CATSRDYAYEQYF	TGTGCCACCAGCAGAGACTACGCTTACGAGCAGTACTTC
TRBJ2-5	-	TRBV3-1	few	CASSQVSRPETQYF	TGTGCCAGCAGCCAAGTCTCCCGGCCAGAGACCCAGTACTTC
TRBJ2-7	-	TRBV12-3/TRBV12-4	-	CASSLSQDEQYF	TGTGCCAGCAGTTTGTCCCAAGACGAGCAGTACTTC
TRBJ1-2	-	TRBV14	-	CASSQEAGLGYGYTF	TGTGCCAGCAGCCAAGAGGCAGGGTTGGGGTATGGCTACACCTTC
TRBJ1-5	-	TRBV5-6	few	CASSFKQYSNQPQHF	TGTGCCAGCAGCTTCAAACAGTATAGCAATCAGCCCCAGCATTTT
TRBJ2-1	-	TRBV7-2	-	CASSSENRYYNEQFF	TGTGCCAGCAGCTCGGAAAACCGTTACTACAATGAGCAGTTCTTC
TRBJ2-7	TRBD2	TRBV7-6	-	CASSSTGTSGSYEQYF	TGTGCCAGCAGCTCCACCGGGACTAGCGGGAGTTACGAGCAGTACTTC
TRBJ2-1	TRBD2	TRBV6-4	-	CARLPSGPSSYNEQFF	TGTGCCAGGCTCCCTAGCGGACCCAGCTCCTACAATGAGCAGTTCTTC
TRBJ2-2	TRBD1	TRBV29-1	few	CSGGTGGVSTGELFF	TGCAGCGGCGGGACAGGGGGAGTTAGCACCGGGGAGCTGTTTTTT
TRBJ2-1	TRBD2	TRBV6-1	-	CASSEVGLAGAEQFF	TGTGCCAGCAGTGAAGTTGGACTAGCGGGAGCTGAGCAGTTCTTC
TRBJ2-6	TRBD2	TRBV3-1	few	CASSQAAGGSGANVLTF	TGTGCCAGCAGCCAAGCAGCGGGAGGCTCTGGGGCCAACGTCCTGACTTTC
TRBJ1-5	-	TRBV7-8	-	CASSSETAQHF	TGTGCCAGCAGCTCGGAGACAGCCCAGCATTTT
TRBJ2-1	TRBD1	TRBV7-9	few	CASSWPGQSYNEQFF	TGTGCCAGCAGCTGGCCGGGACAGTCCTACAATGAGCAGTTCTTC
TRBJ1-1	-	TRBV6-5	many	CASSYSPADTEAFF	TGTGCCAGCAGTTACTCGCCAGCGGACACTGAAGCTTTCTTT
TRBJ2-1	TRBD2	TRBV10-3	-	CAISGLAGAVWNEQFF	TGTGCCATCAGCGGACTAGCGGGAGCTGTGTGGAATGAGCAGTTCTTC
TRBJ2-7	TRBD2	TRBV25-1	few	CASTGAGLAYEQYF	TGTGCCAGCACGGGGGCGGGACTAGCTTACGAGCAGTACTTC
TRBJ2-7	-	TRBV10-3	-	CAISVSSEQYF	TGTGCCATCAGTGTATCTAGCGAGCAGTACTTC
TRBJ2-2	-	TRBV7-8	few	CASSLPAEGLNTGELFF	TGTGCCAGCAGCTTACCAGCGGAGGGGTTGAACACCGGGGAGCTGTTTTTT
TRBJ2-1	-	TRBV11-1	few	CASSRRDGRYNEQFF	TGTGCCAGCAGTCGAAGGGACGGTCGCTACAATGAGCAGTTCTTC
TRBJ2-7	TRBD1	TRBV7-8	-	CASSFDRGETYEQYF	TGTGCCAGCAGCTTCGACAGGGGAGAAACCTACGAGCAGTACTTC
TRBJ2-7	-	TRBV4-3	-	CASSQAEGFYEQYF	TGCGCCAGCAGCCAAGCTGAGGGCTTTTACGAGCAGTACTTC
TRBJ2-1	-	TRBV9	-	CASSATDPSYNEQFF	TGTGCCAGCAGCGCGACAGATCCCTCCTACAATGAGCAGTTCTTC
TRBJ2-7	TRBD2	TRBV4-3	-	CASSQDSGVSYEQYF	TGCGCCAGCAGCCAAGATAGCGGGGTGTCCTACGAGCAGTACTTC
TRBJ2-7	-	TRBV6-2/TRBV6-3	-	CASSYGAEAFEQYF	TGTGCCAGCAGTTACGGAGCGGAGGCCTTCGAGCAGTACTTC
TRBJ2-3	TRBD2	TRBV5-1	-	CASSLTPTSGRDTQYF	TGCGCCAGCAGCCTAACACCAACTAGCGGGAGGGATACGCAGTATTTT
TRBJ2-1	-	TRBV7-8	-	CASSFVAESSYNEQFF	TGTGCCAGCAGCTTCGTAGCGGAAAGCTCCTACAATGAGCAGTTCTTC
TRBJ1-6	-	TRBV5-1	few	CASSLVANYNSPLHF	TGCGCCAGCAGCTTGGTCGCCAACTATAATTCACCCCTCCACTTT
TRBJ2-5	TRBD1	TRBV29-1	-	CSIEDRVEETQYF	TGCAGCATCGAGGACAGGGTGGAAGAGACCCAGTACTTC
TRBJ1-5	-	TRBV29-1	few	CSVEMGSNQPQHF	TGCAGCGTTGAGATGGGTAGCAATCAGCCCCAGCATTTT
TRBJ2-3	TRBD2	TRBV27	few	CASSLHRLAGDTQYF	TGTGCCAGCAGTTTACACCGACTAGCGGGAGATACGCAGTATTTT
TRBJ2-3	-	TRBV2	few	CASSGGVGQDTQYF	TGTGCCAGCAGTGGTGGAGTAGGCCAAGATACGCAGTATTTT
TRBJ1-4	TRBD1	TRBV7-2	few	CASSSGGGSEKLFF	TGTGCCAGCAGTTCAGGGGGCGGGAGTGAAAAACTGTTTTTT
TRBJ2-2	-	TRBV5-5	few	CASSFWDSESGELFF	TGTGCCAGCAGCTTCTGGGACTCTGAGAGCGGGGAGCTGTTTTTT
TRBJ2-5	-	TRBV5-4	-	CASSLEDRQETQYF	TGTGCCAGCAGCTTGGAAGACAGACAAGAGACCCAGTACTTC
TRBJ2-3	-	TRBV20-1	-	CSWTVTDTQYF	TGCAGTTGGACTGTCACAGATACGCAGTATTTT
TRBJ1-2	TRBD1	TRBV4-3	few	CASSRAGGQSNGYTF	TGCGCCAGCAGCCGGGCAGGGGGCCAGTCGAATGGCTACACCTTC
TRBJ2-3	-	TRBV12-3/TRBV12-4	few	CASSFGAVTDTQYF	TGTGCCAGCAGTTTTGGAGCGGTCACAGATACGCAGTATTTT
TRBJ2-7	TRBD2	TRBV27	few	CASSRSGRSPYEQYF	TGTGCCAGCAGCCGTAGCGGGAGAAGCCCCTACGAGCAGTACTTC
TRBJ2-7	TRBD2	TRBV6-2/TRBV6-3	-	CASSQTSVVFSEQYF	TGTGCCAGCAGCCAAACTAGCGTCGTATTCTCCGAGCAGTACTTC
TRBJ2-3	TRBD2	TRBV24-1	once	CATSDPSGSGDTQYF	TGTGCCACCAGTGACCCTAGCGGGAGTGGAGATACGCAGTATTTT
TRBJ1-1	TRBD1	TRBV10-3	few	CAISGIRGTANTEAFF	TGTGCCATCAGTGGTATACGGGGGACAGCGAACACTGAAGCTTTCTTT
TRBJ2-5	-	TRBV20-1	many	CSARVAGSGETQYF	TGCAGTGCTAGAGTCGCCGGGAGTGGGGAGACCCAGTACTTC
TRBJ2-2	TRBD2	TRBV5-4	-	CASSRAGGSGELFF	TGTGCCAGCAGCCGTGCGGGGGGGTCCGGGGAGCTGTTTTTT
TRBJ1-6	-	TRBV6-1	few	CASSIQGNNNSPLHF	TGTGCCAGCAGTATCCAGGGAAACAATAATTCACCCCTCCACTTT
TRBJ2-1	TRBD2	TRBV6-2/TRBV6-3	once	CASRRLGLALNEQFF	TGTGCCAGCAGGCGCCTGGGACTAGCGTTGAATGAGCAGTTCTTC
TRBJ2-1	TRBD2	TRBV4-3	few	CASSQFGLAGGDNEQFF	TGCGCCAGCAGCCAATTCGGACTAGCGGGAGGGGACAATGAGCAGTTCTTC
TRBJ2-1	-	TRBV7-2	-	CASSISTGVGRYNEQFF	TGTGCCAGCAGCATTAGCACAGGTGTCGGGCGTTACAATGAGCAGTTCTTC
TRBJ2-4	TRBD2	TRBV10-3	-	CAISDRRGGPAKNIQYF	TGTGCCATCAGTGACCGTCGGGGAGGGCCGGCCAAAAACATTCAGTACTTC
TRBJ1-5	-	TRBV5-5	few	CASSLVVQGTNQPQHF	TGTGCCAGCAGCTTGGTCGTACAGGGCACCAATCAGCCCCAGCATTTT
TRBJ2-7	-	TRBV28	few	CASSLWDHSYEQYF	TGTGCCAGCAGTTTATGGGACCACTCCTACGAGCAGTACTTC
TRBJ2-5	TRBD2	TRBV14	-	CASSRRLAGVWETQYF	TGTGCCAGCAGCCGACGACTAGCGGGAGTTTGGGAGACCCAGTACTTC
TRBJ1-3	TRBD1	TRBV19	-	CASGTGTRGNTIYF	TGTGCCAGCGGGACAGGTACACGAGGAAACACCATATATTTT
TRBJ2-2	-	TRBV5-5	few	CASSLVWGRSTGELFF	TGTGCCAGCAGCTTGGTTTGGGGCAGATCCACCGGGGAGCTGTTTTTT
TRBJ2-1	TRBD2	TRBV15	-	CATSRGIASGRVAPHNEQFF	TGTGCCACCAGCAGAGGAATCGCTAGCGGGAGGGTCGCCCCGCACAATGAGCAGTTCTTC
TRBJ2-7	TRBD2	TRBV18	few	CASSLTSGEFYEQYF	TGTGCCAGCTCTCTAACTAGCGGGGAATTCTACGAGCAGTACTTC
TRBJ1-1	-	TRBV11-2	-	CASSFAAVVNTEAFF	TGTGCCAGCAGCTTTGCGGCCGTAGTGAACACTGAAGCTTTCTTT
TRBJ1-4	-	TRBV7-9	-	CASSVGTPTYNETLFF	TGTGCCAGCAGCGTCGGGACCCCGACTTACAATGAAACACTGTTTTTT
TRBJ2-5	TRBD2	TRBV20-1	-	CSATGLAGVGLQETQYF	TGCAGTGCTACGGGACTAGCGGGAGTAGGTCTTCAAGAGACCCAGTACTTC